This record concerns one TCR beta chain sequence. The antigen this receptor binds is unknown. The sample holds no much larger clone one base away, and base qualities are not on file. Two independent genomic DNA replicates were amplified for each sample, with around 0.5 ug used for blood and roughly 1.5 ug for tumor or normal breast. TCRB sequencing of genomic DNA was carried out with the ImmunoSeq Intro kit according to the manufacturer's instructions. The multiplex PCR ran for 31 cycles using proprietary primers and spike-in control sequences for absolute quantification. An 87-bp fragment spanning the CDR3 and flanking V and J genes was sequenced with single-end 150-bp reads. Seven samples, each with two replicates, were multiplexed per lane of an Illumina MiSeq using version 3.0 chemistry. Per the original workflow: Raw data were processed by the vendor's proprietary pipeline, with both replicates merged into one result per sample. Productive rearrangements sharing the V-gene family, CDR3 amino acid sequence and J-gene segment were defined as clonotypes. Clonality was computed as 1 minus the normalized Shannon entropy (Pielou evenness) of TCRB abundances. T cell density was estimated by dividing total templates by the number of input cells inferred from the DNA input amount. Recon was used with default parameters to estimate total repertoire diversity and clonality. Clonotypes with over 0.1% abundance in tumor and at least 32-fold higher abundance in tumor than in normal breast were defined as tumor-enriched. In its TCRdb copy, this immuneACCESS table keeps in-frame sequences only and misses some clones. Where compared with another copy, unresolved V genes explain less than half of these, and the others have no known cause. Clone size and the V and J calls come from that table; the DNA yielded D and trimming. Within this sample are some 24,000 clones, with about two thirds of them counted one time only. Clones ranked in the top ten supply 9.5% to 10% of the sample.

Trimming takes 6 bases from V and 6 bases from J, and the germline ends sit 26 bases apart. Looking up the germline V gene yields CDR1 SGHDT and CDR2 YYEEEE. The CDR3 numbers 17 residues from cysteine through phenylalanine. Of the read, only the CDR3 DNA is kept; its 51 bases are in frame from base 1. This sample is drawn from a study of early stage breast cancer tumors (dated 2017 in TCRdb). Turning to the overall study: Of the roughly 16 invasive breast tumors, about a dozen were found to be estrogen receptor-positive, progesterone receptor-positive and HER2-negative. Across all samples, 2,500,000 or so templates representing nearly 1,100,000 unique clonotypes were detected. A read coverage of roughly 10-fold per sample was achieved on average. Of the roughly twelve ER+/PR+/HER2- tumors, eight were classified as invasive ductal carcinomas and four as invasive lobular carcinomas. Overall results and qualifications from the work: Bulk genomic DNA sequencing of unsorted cells missed chain pairing and functional markers such as CD4, CD8 and FOXP3. Because the cohort was small, analysis by tumor subtype was not possible. Enriched TCRB sequences shared across patients were mostly commonly generated sequences, unlikely to play an important role in the tumor microenvironment. Around 2.5-fold higher T cell density and higher clonality were observed in tumors than in adjacent normal breast tissue. Repertoires from blood and normal breast were more alike than repertoires from blood and tumor, and in about 90% of the 16 patients, comparing each tissue with blood separated tumor from normal.

About 20-55 mg of tumor tissue was diced, and more than 3 ug of DNA was typically obtained. The study profiled bulk TCR beta-chain repertoires in matched peripheral blood, tumor and adjacent normal breast tissue taken from about 16 patients with early-stage breast cancer. Once resection was done, tumor tissue identified by eye was cut out and put into prechilled RNAlater. A TissueLyser II was used to homogenize diced tumor tissue (about 20-55 mg) in RLTplus buffer containing beta-mercaptoethanol and antifoaming agent. The Qiagen AllPrep DNA/RNA Mini kit was used to extract genomic DNA. The chain was built from TRBV5-6 and TRBJ2-3; D gene: possibly TRBD2, on 6 matching bases. The sequence derives from a person in their sixties or seventies with breast cancer. The sample was breast tumor tissue. DNA sequence: TGTGCCAGCACCAAGAGGTTCCTCGGACTACCTCCGGATACGCAGTATTTT. It is translated as CASTKRFLGLPPDTQYF.